The 5 T cell receptor beta chains presented below share a single source sample, sequenced in a study of blood T cells in healthy people across ages. Using a J-beta primer mix together with a sample-barcoded 5' primer, a second PCR was run for roughly 6 to 11 cycles. TCRdb passed the 5' RACE reads through MiXCR, listing each CDR3 protein once. This sample has fewer than 800,000 distinct CDR3 sequences, with around 49% found just once. Sequenced: blood. The receptors originated from an older woman in good health.

This clonotype was detected only a few times. The rearrangement links TRBV28 to TRBJ2-7; 8 positions match TRBD1. This CDR3 spans 15 amino acids. Germline V lookup: CDR1 MDHEN, CDR2 SYDVKM. J gave up 3 bases and V 3 bases, and 7 bases lay outside the gene matches. For the CDR3, the DNA is TGTGCCAGCAGTTTCCCCGGGACAGGTAACTACGAGCAGTACTTC. It is translated as CASSFPGTGNYEQYF. The full variable domain, in which reference TRBV28 and TRBJ2-7 provide the parts outside the CDR3, is DVKVTQSSRYLVKRTGEKVFLECVQDMDHENMFWYRQDPGLGLRLIYFSYDVKMKEKGDIPEGYSVSREKKERFSLILESASTNQTSMYLCASSFPGTGNYEQYFGPGTRLTVT.

This clonotype was counted many times. The gene calls are TRBV7-2 and TRBJ2-3; D might be TRBD2 (6 bases). Deletions cut 3 bases from V and 4 bases from J, with 17 bases between. The germline V gene encodes CDR1 SGHTA and CDR2 FQGNSA. This CDR3 comprises 16 residues. The CDR3 loop is CASSLAGWRDADTQYF. The DNA for the CDR3 is TGTGCCAGCAGCTTGGCGGGGTGGAGGGACGCAGATACGCAGTATTTT.

Comments on this clonotype: Mismatch with germline at one junction end may stem from a read error. The gene calls are TRBV6-1 and TRBJ2-5; 10 nucleotides align to TRBD2. The CDR3 loop spans 13 amino acids. From germline, CDR1 is MNHNS and CDR2 SASEGT. The CDR3 spells CANSEAGGETQYF. The CDR3 coding sequence is TGTGCCAACAGTGAAGCGGGAGGGGAGACCCAGTACTTC.

This chain connects TRBV20-1 to TRBJ1-2; 7 nucleotides agree with TRBD1. With V trimmed by 3 bases and J by 2 bases, 6 bases remained unmatched. The CDR3 totals 14 residues. Germline values: CDR1 DFQATT, CDR2 SNEGSKA (reference sequence). The chain's CDR3 is CSARLTGLNYGYTF. In DNA, the CDR3 is TGCAGTGCTAGGTTGACAGGGTTGAACTATGGCTACACCTTC.

The V and J genes are TRBV28 and TRBJ2-1; 13 bases agree with TRBD2. The CDR3 is 17 residues long. Germline lookup yields CDR1 MDHEN and CDR2 SYDVKM. Trimming cost V 5 bases and J 7 bases; bases outside gene matches: 11. CDR3 nucleotides: TGTGCCAGCAGTCTCCCACAACTAGCGGGAGGGCTTAATGAGCAGTTCTTC. It is translated as CASSLPQLAGGLNEQFF.